Below are 25 T cell receptor beta chains sequenced from a single sample in a study of preoperative IRX-2 immunotherapy in early breast cancer. Treatment of the sample: preoperative locoregional IRX-2 cytokine immunotherapy. Here immunoSEQ multiplex PCR was the method, and the copy in TCRdb shows in-frame clones only, minus some. This table has 60,000 or so clones, roughly 94% appearing once. This sample was obtained from a patient treated with IRX-2 immunotherapy. These receptors all come from a human donor with breast cancer.

CDR3 loop: CAISESAYSSYGYTF. The CDR3 nucleotides read TGTGCCATCAGTGAGTCGGCGTATTCGAGCTATGGCTACACCTTC. The J gene is TRBJ1-2, the V gene TRBV10-3, with D hard to call. The CDR3 consists of 15 residues. Looked up from germline, CDR1 is ENHRY and CDR2 is SYGVKD. Trimming stripped 0 bases from V and 4 bases from J, with 12 bases between.

A single count supports this clone. The genes are TRBV27 and TRBJ1-2; D might be TRBD1 (6 bases). The length of the CDR3 is 11 residues. Germline V gives CDR1 MNHEY, CDR2 SMNVEV (reference sequence). Deletions cut 6 bases from V and 7 bases from J, with 9 bases between. CDR3 amino acids: CASRSRGGYTF. CDR3 DNA sequence: TGTGCCAGCAGATCCAGGGGTGGCTACACCTTC.

This chain joins TRBV7-2 and TRBJ2-7; the D gene is possibly TRBD1 (5 bases). Germline V lookup: CDR1 SGHTA, CDR2 FQGNSA. The CDR3 runs to 13 residues. The V end was cut by 3 bases, the J end by 5 bases, with 11 bases between. The CDR3 nucleotides read TGTGCCAGCAGCTTGGGGCAGTCTCACGAGCAGTACTTC. Translating it yields CASSLGQSHEQYF.

V gene TRBV19 combines with J gene TRBJ1-1; weak D call: TRBD1 (5 bases). Germline V CDR1 and CDR2: LNHDA, SQIVND (reference sequence). This CDR3 region has 16 residues. The V and J ends lost 5 bases and 1 base respectively, with 17 bases between them. CDR3 sequence (DNA): TGTGCCAGTAGTTTCTCAGTGACAGCCCCGAACACTGAAGCTTTCTTT. This codes for CASSFSVTAPNTEAFF.

This rearrangement joins TRBV20-1 to TRBJ2-7, with TRBD2 as a possible D gene (6 bases). This CDR3 contains 11 residues. The ends were cut back, 2 bases at V and 6 bases at J, with 8 bases in the middle. Germline lookup yields CDR1 DFQATT and CDR2 SNEGSKA (reference sequence). CDR3 DNA: TGCAGTGCTAGACTAGCGTCCGAGCAGTACTTC. Translated: CSARLASEQYF.

The chain combines TRBV5-4 with TRBJ1-1, with TRBD1 matching 7 bases. V dropped 4 bases and J dropped 4; count of bases not matched to a gene: 7. This CDR3 has 14 residues. Germline V gene lookup returns CDR1 SGHNT and CDR2 YYREEE (reference sequence). CDR3 amino acids: CASSLNRGGTEAFF. The CDR3 DNA is TGTGCCAGCAGCCTAAACAGGGGAGGCACTGAAGCTTTCTTT.

This chain links TRBV30 with TRBJ2-5; 9 bases map to TRBD2. The length of the CDR3 is 16 residues. Germline lookup yields CDR1 GTSNPN and CDR2 SVGIG (reference sequence). Trimming at V came to 1 base and at J to 4 bases, leaving 10 bases not matched to a gene. CDR3 nucleotide sequence: TGTGCCTGGAGTGAAAGGGGGCTAGCGGGAAGAGAGACCCAGTACTTC. Amino acid sequence: CAWSERGLAGRETQYF.

This chain connects TRBV7-2 to TRBJ2-3, with D possibly being TRBD2 (6 bases). V lost 6 bases and J lost 2, with 9 bases in between. This CDR3 is 13 amino acids long. CDR1 and CDR2 from the germline V gene are SGHTA and FQGNSA. The CDR3 DNA follows: TGTGCCAGCAGTAGGGACTCCACAGATACGCAGTATTTT. Amino acid sequence: CASSRDSTDTQYF. Using reference TRBV7-2 and TRBJ2-3 for the parts outside the CDR3, the full variable domain is GAGVSQSPSNKVTEKGKDVELRCDPISGHTALYWYRQSLGQGLEFLIYFQGNSAPDKSGLPSDRFSAERTGGSVSTLTIQRTQQEDSAVYLCASSRDSTDTQYFGPGTRLTVL.

The V gene is TRBV5-4, the J gene TRBJ2-1; D ambiguous. This CDR3 has 15 amino acids. Germline loops: CDR1 SGHNT, CDR2 YYREEE (reference sequence). The V and J ends lost 2 bases and 3 bases respectively, with 12 bases between them. CDR3 nucleotide sequence: TGTGCCAGCAGCTTAACGCCTGGCCTCTACAATGAGCAGTTCTTC. It translates to CASSLTPGLYNEQFF.

The chain joins TRBV5-4 to TRBJ2-5; a weak D match, TRBD2 (7 bases). V dropped 6 bases and J dropped 2 bases, with 29 bases sitting between them. CDR1 SGHNT and CDR2 YYREEE come from the germline V gene (reference sequence). The CDR3 length is 19 residues. DNA of the CDR3: TGTGCCAGCAACTTTGGGGGGGCTAGCAGCGAGGGGAGACAAGAGACCCAGTACTTC. This gives the protein CASNFGGASSEGRQETQYF.

This chain connects TRBV21-1 to TRBJ2-7; no DNA check was done on the table's D call, TRBD1. TRBV21-1 is marked as a pseudogene. This CDR3 spans 13 amino acids. Written as DNA, the CDR3 is TGTGCCAGCAGCGACAGACAGGCCTACGAGCAGTACTTC. It is translated as CASSDRQAYEQYF.

The chain combines TRBV11-2 with TRBJ2-7; the D is unclear. This CDR3 region has 11 residues. V was shortened by 4 bases and J by 3 bases, with 4 bases between the two germline ends. CDR1 SGHAT and CDR2 FQNNGV come from the germline V gene. DNA of the CDR3: TGTGCCAGCAGCTATTACTACGAGCAGTACTTC. Translated: CASSYYYEQYF.

The chain has TRBV30 and TRBJ2-1; D gene ambiguous. Trimming took 3 bases from V and 10 from J, leaving 10 bases between them. There are 11 residues in the CDR3. The germline V gene encodes CDR1 GTSNPN and CDR2 SVGIG (reference sequence). The CDR3 here is CAWSRLGEQFF. The CDR3 nucleotides read TGTGCCTGGAGCCGCCTAGGGGAGCAGTTCTTC.

This clone was recorded only once. The V call is TRBV7-9, the J call TRBJ2-3; TRBD2 agrees at 11 bases. V shed 6 bases, J shed 3 bases, and the junction held 5 bases outside the gene matches. Germline assignment: CDR1 SEHNR and CDR2 FQNEAQ (reference sequence). There are 15 residues in the CDR3. The DNA for the CDR3 is TGTGCCAGCAGTGTAGCGGGGGGGGAGACAGATACGCAGTATTTT. This gives the protein CASSVAGGETDTQYF.

The chain has TRBV29-1 and TRBJ2-6, with 7 bases fitting TRBD2. The CDR3 loop spans 14 amino acids. Germline V CDR1 and CDR2: SQVTM, ANQGSEA. J was trimmed by 2 bases and V by 7 bases; bases with no gene match: 5. In DNA, the CDR3 is TGCAGCGCATGGGGGGGGGCTGGGGCCAACGTCCTGACTTTC. Residues: CSAWGGAGANVLTF. Looking up the rest from reference TRBV29-1 and TRBJ2-6 gives the full variable domain: SAVISQKPSRDICQRGTSLTIQCQVDSQVTMMFWYRQQPGQSLTLIATANQGSEATYESGFVIDKFPISRPNLTFSTLTVSNMSPEDSSIYLCSAWGGAGANVLTFGAGSRLTVL.

The rearrangement links TRBV4-1 to TRBJ2-1, with a possible D match to TRBD2 (6 bases). There are 15 residues in the CDR3. Trimming removed 1 base from V and 4 bases from J, with 11 bases in between. CDR1 and CDR2 (germline): MGHRA, YSYEKL. CDR3 protein: CASSQVASAYNEQFF. CDR3 DNA: TGCGCCAGCAGCCAAGTTGCTAGCGCATACAATGAGCAGTTCTTC.

The gene calls are TRBV6-1 and TRBJ1-2; the D gene is possibly TRBD1 (6 bases). Trimming pared 3 bases from V and 7 bases from J, leaving 15 bases between. The CDR3 length is 14 residues. Per the germline V gene, CDR1 is MNHNS and CDR2 is SASEGT. The CDR3 sequence is CASSEPGQFRGYTF. CDR3 bases: TGTGCCAGCAGTGAGCCTGGACAGTTTCGTGGCTACACCTTC.

Only a few counts were recorded for this clone. The genes are TRBV5-5 and TRBJ1-2; D gene ambiguous. V shed 0 bases and J shed 5 bases, with 11 bases lying between them. This CDR3 spans 14 amino acids. Per the germline V gene, CDR1 is SGHKS and CDR2 is YYEKEE (reference sequence). CDR3 DNA sequence: TGTGCCAGCAGCTTGGCCGGGAGCGGTTATGGCTACACCTTC. Translation: CASSLAGSGYGYTF.

The gene calls are TRBV28 and TRBJ2-5, with D maybe TRBD1 (6 bases). The V gene's germline CDR1 is MDHEN and CDR2 SYDVKM. V was cut by 1 base and J by 1 base, with 19 bases left in between. The CDR3 extends over 18 amino acids. The CDR3 DNA reads TGTGCCAGCAGTTTATTTGGGGCTTGGGACACAACCCAAGAGACCCAGTACTTC. Protein product: CASSLFGAWDTTQETQYF.

This chain links TRBV5-1 with TRBJ2-7, with D maybe TRBD1 (5 bases). Germline loops: CDR1 SGHRS, CDR2 YFSETQ. Trimming shortened V by 4 bases and J by 3 bases, and 20 bases separated the two germline ends. This CDR3 has 16 amino acids. The CDR3 loop is CASSITALTAYYEQYF. CDR3 sequence (DNA): TGCGCCAGCAGCATAACCGCCTTGACAGCTTACTACGAGCAGTACTTC.

V and J are TRBV27 and TRBJ1-6; perhaps TRBD1 as D (5 bases). Germline lookup yields CDR1 MNHEY and CDR2 SMNVEV (reference sequence). V lost 6 bases and J lost 8, with 14 bases in between. This CDR3 comprises 14 residues. The CDR3 coding sequence is TGTGCCAGCAGAGAACCAGGGACGCATTCACCCCTCCACTTT. Its translation: CASREPGTHSPLHF.

This clone was seen just once. The V gene is TRBV4-3, the J gene TRBJ2-3; 7 bases fit TRBD2. Trimming removed 1 base from V and 5 bases from J; junction bases left unmatched: 9. CDR3 length equals 16 residues. Per germline, CDR1 LGHNA and CDR2 YSLEER. The CDR3 spells CASSQGGGRAEDTQYF. Written as DNA, the CDR3 is TGCGCCAGCAGCCAAGGGGGTGGGAGGGCCGAAGATACGCAGTATTTT.

The gene calls are TRBV5-8 and TRBJ1-1; the D gene is possibly TRBD1 (5 bases). The germline CDR1 and CDR2 sequences are SGHTS and YDEGEE. This CDR3 has 14 residues. The V and J ends lost 4 bases and 4 bases respectively, with 14 bases between them. As DNA, the CDR3 is TGTGCCAGCAGCCGGGGCGGGCCACCCACTGAAGCTTTCTTT. Protein: CASSRGGPPTEAFF.

The chain links TRBV7-9 to TRBJ2-2; no firm D call. CDR1 and CDR2 (germline): SEHNR, FQNEAQ (reference sequence). The CDR3 spans 15 residues. With 1 base removed from V and 3 bases from J, the gap between germline ends came to 9 bases. The CDR3 nucleotides are TGTGCCAGCAGCTTAGTGAATTCCTACACCGGGGAGCTGTTTTTT. Encoded protein: CASSLVNSYTGELFF.

The genes are TRBV5-6 and TRBJ2-5; D possibly uses TRBD1 or TRBD2 (5 bases each). The last part of the DNA fits TRBJ2-7 better; the J call may be wrong. The CDR3 length is 16 residues. CDR1 SGHDT and CDR2 YYEEEE come from the germline V gene. CDR3 loop: CASSMNGAGTHYEQYF. DNA for the CDR3: TGTGCCAGCAGCATGAACGGTGCAGGGACCCACTACGAGCAGTACTTC.